This entry describes one T cell receptor (beta chain). V gave up 2 bases and J gave up 0 bases, with 17 bases separating them. From germline, CDR1 is SGHTA and CDR2 FQGNSA. This CDR3 has 18 amino acids. This sample is part of a study of tumor-infiltrating lymphocytes in oesophageal squamous cell carcinoma. TCRdb called the PCR reads again in MiXCR, with one record for every CDR3 protein. In the table there are 9,000 to 13,000 distinct CDR3 sequences, 50% to 60% of which are singletons. The sample comprised esophageal tumor tissue. The J gene is TRBJ1-5, the V gene TRBV7-2, with D possibly being TRBD1 (6 bases). The sequence was obtained from a male donor with esophageal squamous cell carcinoma. CDR3 protein: CASSLLVQGTISNQPQHF. As DNA, the CDR3 is TGTGCCAGCAGCTTATTGGTACAGGGTACTATTAGCAATCAGCCCCAGCATTTT.